This T cell receptor (beta chain) emerged from a study of immune characterization of retroperitoneal liposarcoma. The CDR3 totals 15 residues. Germline CDR1 reads MNHNS; CDR2 reads SASEGT. TCRdb fed the PCR reads into MiXCR, producing one record per CDR3 protein. The sample holds 8,500 to 11,000 distinct CDR3 sequences, 25% to 30% seen once. This clonotype was counted a few times. The chain carries TRBV6-1 and TRBJ2-1, with 8 nucleotides matching TRBD2. The J call may not be correct, given that the DNA end is closer to TRBJ2-7. Sequencing was carried out using tumor tissue. This sequence was found in a female donor with retroperitoneal liposarcoma. DNA of the CDR3: TGTGCCAGCAGTCGCGGGGGGAGCTCCTACAATGAGCAGTACTTC. Translated: CASSRGGSSYNEQYF.